The 20 T cell receptor beta chains presented below share a single source sample, sequenced in a study of cytomegalovirus exposure and HLA in healthy donors. The primer mix had 60 Vbeta and 13 Jbeta primers. Only in-frame clones appear in the TCRdb table, and some are missing; sequencing was by immunoSEQ multiplex PCR. Of approximately 100,000 clones listed, around 10% are singletons. Sequencing was done on a sample of PBMCs. Source of these receptors: a man in his forties or fifties in good health and CMV-seropositive.

The chain recombines TRBV18 with TRBJ2-7; 12 nucleotides align to TRBD2. V gave up 1 base and J gave up 0 bases; unmatched junction bases: 4. Looked up from germline, CDR1 is KGHSH and CDR2 is LQKENI. This CDR3 comprises 17 residues. The CDR3 DNA reads as TGTGCCAGCTCACCACGGCTAGCGGGAGGGAGCTCCTACGAGCAGTACTTC. It is translated as CASSPRLAGGSSYEQYF.

Only a few counts were recorded for this clone. V is TRBV27 and J is TRBJ2-2, with D maybe TRBD2 (6 bases). The ends were cut back, 11 bases at V and 6 bases at J, with 7 bases in the middle. CDR1 and CDR2 from the germline V gene are MNHEY and SMNVEV (reference sequence). This CDR3 comprises 10 residues. This CDR3 reads CAPGAGELFF. For the CDR3, the DNA is TGTGCCCCGGGGGCCGGGGAGCTGTTTTTT.

This clone has just a few counts. The CDR3 is CASGQGPSFSGGYTF. For the CDR3, the DNA is TGTGCCAGCGGACAGGGCCCCTCTTTCTCAGGCGGCTACACCTTC. The chain uses TRBV19 and TRBJ1-2, with 8 bases matching TRBD1. The CDR3 consists of 15 residues. The J segment lost 8 bases and the V segment lost 9 bases, leaving 17 bases of the junction unmatched. Germline CDR1 LNHDA, CDR2 SQIVND (reference sequence).

This chain joins TRBV5-5 and TRBJ1-5; 7 bases are a match to TRBD1. V dropped 4 bases and J dropped 6; count of bases not matched to a gene: 13. From germline, CDR1 is SGHKS and CDR2 YYEKEE (reference sequence). CDR3 length equals 16 residues. Written as DNA, the CDR3 is TGTGCCAGCAGCCGACAGGGATTCAGCATAGGTCAGCCCCAGCATTTT. It specifies CASSRQGFSIGQPQHF.

The rearrangement links TRBV5-6 to TRBJ2-5; maybe TRBD2 (6 bases). The V gene's germline CDR1 is SGHDT and CDR2 YYEEEE. The V end was cut by 6 bases, the J end by 5 bases, with 20 bases between. CDR3 length: 15 residues. The CDR3 loop reads CASKQLGGNAETQYF. DNA of the CDR3: TGTGCCAGCAAACAACTCGGAGGGAATGCGGAGACCCAGTACTTC.

The rearrangement links TRBV6-5 to TRBJ2-1, with 7 bases aligning to TRBD2. CDR3 size: 15 residues. The trim removed 2 bases at V and 7 bases at J, leaving 8 bases unmatched. Germline V lookup: CDR1 MNHEY, CDR2 SVGAGI. The CDR3 spells CASSYGLAEGNEQFF. The DNA for the CDR3 is TGTGCCAGCAGTTACGGCCTAGCGGAAGGAAATGAGCAGTTCTTC.

In this sample, this clone turned up a few times. CDR3 coding DNA: TGTGCCAGCAGTTTGGGGAAAGCGGGAGTAGGCACAGATACGCAGTATTTT. Translated, it gives CASSLGKAGVGTDTQYF. This chain links TRBV27 with TRBJ2-3; 8 nucleotides line up with TRBD2. Trimming took 3 bases from V and 1 from J; bases not matched to a gene: 9. CDR3 length equals 17 residues. Germline V gives CDR1 MNHEY, CDR2 SMNVEV (reference sequence).

The chain combines TRBV4-2 with TRBJ2-5, with TRBD2 matching 8 bases. Looked up from germline, CDR1 is LGHNA and CDR2 is YNFKEQ. Trimming took 1 base from V and 2 from J; bases not matched to a gene: 3. This CDR3 has 15 amino acids. CDR3 sequence: CASSQVSGIQETQYF. The CDR3 DNA reads as TGTGCCAGCAGCCAAGTTAGCGGGATACAAGAGACCCAGTACTTC.

This clone was picked up a small number of times. The gene calls are TRBV5-1 and TRBJ2-1; 7 bases line up with TRBD2. Germline V CDR1 and CDR2: SGHRS, YFSETQ. Trimming took 4 bases from V and 0 from J; bases not matched to a gene: 7. The CDR3 runs to 16 residues. CDR3: CASSPPSGASYNEQFF. In DNA form, the CDR3 reads TGCGCCAGCAGCCCCCCAAGCGGGGCCTCCTACAATGAGCAGTTCTTC.

This chain uses TRBV6-5 with TRBJ2-4; the D gene is possibly TRBD2 (5 bases). Per the germline V gene, CDR1 is MNHEY and CDR2 is SVGAGI. The CDR3 is made up of 15 amino acids. The V end lost 6 bases, the J end lost 0 bases, and 12 bases lay between the germline ends. This CDR3 is CASRPRGLAKNIQYF. CDR3 DNA sequence: TGTGCCAGCAGGCCACGCGGGTTAGCCAAAAACATTCAGTACTTC.

The chain recombines TRBV5-4 with TRBJ2-3; 12 bases match TRBD2. Per germline, CDR1 SGHNT and CDR2 YYREEE (reference sequence). The CDR3 extends over 18 amino acids. Unmatched junction bases numbered 13, after V lost 4 bases and J lost 4 bases. CDR3 region: CASSPGGPGLAGADTQYF. The CDR3 nucleotides are TGTGCCAGCAGCCCTGGGGGCCCGGGACTAGCGGGCGCAGATACGCAGTATTTT.

J is TRBJ2-1 and V is TRBV7-2, with TRBD2 identical over 9 bases. CDR1 SGHTA and CDR2 FQGNSA come from the germline V gene. CDR3 length equals 14 residues. Germline trimming cut 1 base from V and 15 bases from J; bases unmatched to any gene: 10. The CDR3 sequence is CASSLGGTSIPPFF. CDR3 nucleotide sequence: TGTGCCAGCAGCTTAGGCGGGACTAGCATCCCACCGTTCTTC.

The chain employs TRBV4-2 and TRBJ2-7; D may be TRBD1 (6 bases). The length of the CDR3 is 17 residues. V was cut by 5 bases and J by 0 bases, with 20 bases left in between. Per germline, CDR1 LGHNA and CDR2 YNFKEQ. The CDR3 sequence is CASSSQTQGSASYEQYF. For the CDR3, the DNA is TGTGCCAGCAGCTCCCAGACTCAGGGGTCTGCCTCCTACGAGCAGTACTTC.

This clone turned up a few times. The chain has TRBV15 and TRBJ1-1; D is uncertain. The CDR3 consists of 15 residues. V was clipped by 3 bases and J by 1 base, with 12 bases between them. Looked up from germline, CDR1 is LNHNV and CDR2 is YYDKDF (reference sequence). In nucleotides, the CDR3 is TGTGCCACCAGCAGGAGTCCTTCGTGGAACACTGAAGCTTTCTTT. Protein product: CATSRSPSWNTEAFF. The entire variable domain, with the rest obtained from reference TRBV15 and TRBJ1-1, is as follows: DAMVIQNPRYQVTQFGKPVTLSCSQTLNHNVMYWYQQKSSQAPKLLFHYYDKDFNNEADTPDNFQSRRPNTSFCFLDIRSPGLGDTAMYLCATSRSPSWNTEAFFGQGTRLTVV.

Concerning this clone: A junction boundary mismatches the germline segment, possibly from a read error. This chain connects TRBV7-9 to TRBJ2-5; 10 nucleotides line up with TRBD1. The CDR3 totals 15 residues. Germline V gene data show CDR1 as SEHNR and CDR2 as FQNEAQ (reference sequence). This chain's CDR3 is CASSLGGQGQETQYF. The CDR3 nucleotides are TGTGCCAGCAGTTTAGGGGGACAGGGGCAAGAGACCCAGTACTTC.

The V call is TRBV5-6, the J call TRBJ2-1; 8 bases are a match to TRBD2. CDR3 length: 14 residues. CDR1 SGHDT and CDR2 YYEEEE come from the germline V gene. V dropped 2 bases and J dropped 7; count of bases not matched to a gene: 5. The CDR3 nucleotides are TGTGCCAGCAGCTTCCAGCGGGAGAGGAATGAGCAGTTCTTC. Protein sequence: CASSFQRERNEQFF.

The rearrangement uses TRBV6-5 and TRBJ2-1; 14 bases are shared with TRBD2. The CDR3 consists of 14 residues. Trimming removed 7 bases from V and 7 bases from J; junction bases left unmatched: 3. In germline, CDR1 is MNHEY, CDR2 SVGAGI. The CDR3 loop reads CASTGLAGGNEQFF. In DNA, the CDR3 is TGTGCCAGCACCGGACTAGCGGGAGGTAATGAGCAGTTCTTC.

This clone has only a few counts. V gene TRBV6-5 combines with J gene TRBJ2-3; 9 nucleotides match TRBD2. The germline V gene encodes CDR1 MNHEY and CDR2 SVGAGI. The CDR3 has 15 amino acids. After removal of 6 bases from V and 4 bases from J, the junction contained 8 bases not matched to a gene. The CDR3 region has the DNA TGTGCCAGCAGACCGGGACTAGCCAGATCAGATACGCAGTATTTT. It specifies CASRPGLARSDTQYF.

The chain carries TRBV19 and TRBJ1-4, with D hard to call. The germline V gene encodes CDR1 LNHDA and CDR2 SQIVND (reference sequence). Deletions cut 8 bases from V and 12 bases from J, with 13 bases between. This CDR3 spans 11 amino acids. The chain's CDR3 is CASLSPRELFF. Written as DNA, the CDR3 is TGTGCCAGTCTCTCCCCCCGGGAACTGTTTTTT.

The chain has TRBV19 and TRBJ1-5; 8 bases fit TRBD1. Germline V CDR1 and CDR2: LNHDA, SQIVND (reference sequence). The CDR3 runs to 14 residues. V lost 6 bases to trimming and J lost 4 bases; unmatched junction nucleotides: 5. CDR3 region: CASRLTGANQPQHF. In nucleotides, the CDR3 is TGTGCCAGTAGGTTGACAGGGGCAAATCAGCCCCAGCATTTT.